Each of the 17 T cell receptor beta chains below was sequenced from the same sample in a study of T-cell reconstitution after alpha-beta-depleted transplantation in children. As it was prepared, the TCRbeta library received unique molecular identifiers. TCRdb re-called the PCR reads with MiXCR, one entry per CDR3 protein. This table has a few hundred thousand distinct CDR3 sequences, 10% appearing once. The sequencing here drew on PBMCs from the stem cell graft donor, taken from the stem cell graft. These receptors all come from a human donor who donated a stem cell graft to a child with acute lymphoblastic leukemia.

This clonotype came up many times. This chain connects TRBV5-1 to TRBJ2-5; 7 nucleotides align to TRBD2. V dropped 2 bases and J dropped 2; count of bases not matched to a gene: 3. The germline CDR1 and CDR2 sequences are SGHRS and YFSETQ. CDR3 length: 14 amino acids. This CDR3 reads CASSLGGGQETQYF. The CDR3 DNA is TGCGCCAGCAGCTTAGGCGGGGGACAAGAGACCCAGTACTTC.

The CDR3 reads CASSLRTGRTEAFF. As DNA, the CDR3 is TGTGCCAGCAGTTTACGAACAGGGCGGACTGAAGCTTTCTTT. This chain links TRBV28 with TRBJ1-1; D might be TRBD1 (6 bases). This CDR3 is built from 14 residues. Trimming shortened V by 2 bases and J by 5 bases, and 12 bases separated the two germline ends. Germline CDR1 MDHEN, CDR2 SYDVKM. The variable domain in full, with the rest retrieved from reference TRBV28 and TRBJ1-1, is DVKVTQSSRYLVKRTGEKVFLECVQDMDHENMFWYRQDPGLGLRLIYFSYDVKMKEKGDIPEGYSVSREKKERFSLILESASTNQTSMYLCASSLRTGRTEAFFGQGTRLTVV.

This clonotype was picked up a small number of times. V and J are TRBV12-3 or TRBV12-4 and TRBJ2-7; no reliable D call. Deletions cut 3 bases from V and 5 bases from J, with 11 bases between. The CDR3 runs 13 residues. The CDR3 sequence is CASSLQWLDEQYF. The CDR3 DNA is TGTGCCAGCAGTTTGCAGTGGTTGGACGAGCAGTACTTC.

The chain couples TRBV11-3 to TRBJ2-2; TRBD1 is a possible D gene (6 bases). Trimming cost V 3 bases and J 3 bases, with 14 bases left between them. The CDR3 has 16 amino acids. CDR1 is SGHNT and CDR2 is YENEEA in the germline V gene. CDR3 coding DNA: TGTGCCAGCAGCTTGGGCCAGGGGAGCGACACCGGGGAGCTGTTTTTT. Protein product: CASSLGQGSDTGELFF.

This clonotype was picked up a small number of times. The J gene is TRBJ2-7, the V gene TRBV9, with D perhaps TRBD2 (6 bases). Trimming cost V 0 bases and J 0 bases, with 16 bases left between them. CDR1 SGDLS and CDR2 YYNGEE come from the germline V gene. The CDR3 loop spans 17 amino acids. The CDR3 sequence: CASSVGEEGPFSYEQYF. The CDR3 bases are TGTGCCAGCAGCGTAGGGGAGGAGGGGCCCTTCTCCTACGAGCAGTACTTC.

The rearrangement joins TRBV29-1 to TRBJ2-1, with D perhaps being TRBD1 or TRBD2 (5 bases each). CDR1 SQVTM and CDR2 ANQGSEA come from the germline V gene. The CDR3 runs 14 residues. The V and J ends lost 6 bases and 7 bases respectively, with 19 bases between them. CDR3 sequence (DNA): TGCAGCGTGCTGGGTCCAGGGTCGGGAAATGAGCAGTTCTTC. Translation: CSVLGPGSGNEQFF.

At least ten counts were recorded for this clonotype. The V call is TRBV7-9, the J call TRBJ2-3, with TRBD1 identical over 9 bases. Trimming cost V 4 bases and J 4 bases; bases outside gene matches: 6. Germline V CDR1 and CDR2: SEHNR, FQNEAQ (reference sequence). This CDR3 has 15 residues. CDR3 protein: CASSYRGRGADTQYF. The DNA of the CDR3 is TGTGCCAGCAGCTACAGGGGGCGAGGGGCAGATACGCAGTATTTT. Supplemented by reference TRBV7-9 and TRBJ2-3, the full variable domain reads DTGVSQNPRHKITKRGQNVTFRCDPISEHNRLYWYRQTLGQGPEFLTYFQNEAQLEKSRLLSDRFSAERPKGSFSTLEIQRTEQGDSAMYLCASSYRGRGADTQYFGPGTRLTVL.

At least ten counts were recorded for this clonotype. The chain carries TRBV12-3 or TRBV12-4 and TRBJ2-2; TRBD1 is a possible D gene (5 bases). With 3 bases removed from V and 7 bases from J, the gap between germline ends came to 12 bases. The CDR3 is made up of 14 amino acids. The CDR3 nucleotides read TGTGCCAGCAGTTTCGGAAGGGGTGGCGGGGAGCTGTTTTTT. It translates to CASSFGRGGGELFF.

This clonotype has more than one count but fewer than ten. CDR3 in amino acids: CASSQEGTQYF. The CDR3 coding sequence is TGTGCCAGCAGCCAAGAGGGGACCCAGTACTTC. The chain carries TRBV3-1 and TRBJ2-5; D not certain. CDR1 and CDR2 from the germline V gene are LGHDT and YNNKEL (reference sequence). V lost 0 bases, J lost 7 bases, and 3 bases lay in between. The CDR3 runs to 11 residues.

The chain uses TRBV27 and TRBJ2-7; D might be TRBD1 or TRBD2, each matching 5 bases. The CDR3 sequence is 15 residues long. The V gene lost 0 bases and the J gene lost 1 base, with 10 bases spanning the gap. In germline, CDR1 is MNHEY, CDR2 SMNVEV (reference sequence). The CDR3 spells CASSLSGPLSYEQYF. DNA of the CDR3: TGTGCCAGCAGTTTATCGGGACCCCTATCCTACGAGCAGTACTTC.

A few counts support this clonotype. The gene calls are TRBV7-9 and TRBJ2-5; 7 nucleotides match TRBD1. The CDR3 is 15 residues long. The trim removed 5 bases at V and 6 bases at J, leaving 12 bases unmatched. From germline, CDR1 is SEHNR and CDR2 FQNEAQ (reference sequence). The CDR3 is CASSANRGRVKTQYF. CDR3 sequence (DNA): TGTGCCAGCAGCGCTAACAGGGGAAGGGTGAAGACCCAGTACTTC.

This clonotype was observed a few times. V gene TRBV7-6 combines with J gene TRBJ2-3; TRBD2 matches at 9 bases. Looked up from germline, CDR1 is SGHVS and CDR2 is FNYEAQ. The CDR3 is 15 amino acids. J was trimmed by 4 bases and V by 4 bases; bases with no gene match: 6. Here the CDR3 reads CASSSREGPSDTQYF. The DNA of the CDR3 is TGTGCCAGCAGCTCGCGGGAGGGCCCCTCAGATACGCAGTATTTT.

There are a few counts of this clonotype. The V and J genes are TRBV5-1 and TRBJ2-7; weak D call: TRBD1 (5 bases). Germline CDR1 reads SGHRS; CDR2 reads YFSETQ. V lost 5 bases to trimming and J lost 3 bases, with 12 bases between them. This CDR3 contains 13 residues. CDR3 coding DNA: TGCGCCAGCAGACCAGGGTCCCTCTACGAGCAGTACTTC. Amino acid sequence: CASRPGSLYEQYF.

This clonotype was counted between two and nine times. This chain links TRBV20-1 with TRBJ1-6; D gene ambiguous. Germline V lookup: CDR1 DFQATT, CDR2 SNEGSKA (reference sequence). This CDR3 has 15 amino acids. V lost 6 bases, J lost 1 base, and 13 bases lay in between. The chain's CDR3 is CSARREGSYNSPLHF. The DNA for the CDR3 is TGCAGTGCCCGAAGGGAGGGATCCTATAATTCACCCCTCCACTTT.

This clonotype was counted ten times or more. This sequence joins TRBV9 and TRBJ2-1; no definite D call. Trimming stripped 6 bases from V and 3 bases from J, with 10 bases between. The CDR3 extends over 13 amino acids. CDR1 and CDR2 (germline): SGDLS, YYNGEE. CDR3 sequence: CASTPSYYNEQFF. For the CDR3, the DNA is TGTGCCAGCACGCCTAGTTACTACAATGAGCAGTTCTTC. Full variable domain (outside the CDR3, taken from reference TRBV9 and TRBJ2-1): DSGVTQTPKHLITATGQRVTLRCSPRSGDLSVYWYQQSLDQGLQFLIQYYNGEERAKGNILERFSAQQFPDLHSELNLSSLELGDSALYFCASTPSYYNEQFFGPGTRLTVL.

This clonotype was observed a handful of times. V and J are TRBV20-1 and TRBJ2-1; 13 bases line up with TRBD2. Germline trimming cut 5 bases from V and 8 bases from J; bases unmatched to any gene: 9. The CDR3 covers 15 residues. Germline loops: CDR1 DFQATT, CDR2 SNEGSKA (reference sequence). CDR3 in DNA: TGCAGTGCTGAAGGACTAGCGGGAGCCAGGGATGAGCAGTTCTTC. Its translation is CSAEGLAGARDEQFF.

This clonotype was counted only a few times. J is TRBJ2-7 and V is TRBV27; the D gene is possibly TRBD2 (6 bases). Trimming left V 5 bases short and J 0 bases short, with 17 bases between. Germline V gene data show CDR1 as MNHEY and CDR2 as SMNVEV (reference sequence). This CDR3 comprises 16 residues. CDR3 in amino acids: CASSPWAGMSSYEQYF. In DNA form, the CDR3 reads TGTGCCAGCAGTCCATGGGCGGGAATGAGCTCCTACGAGCAGTACTTC.